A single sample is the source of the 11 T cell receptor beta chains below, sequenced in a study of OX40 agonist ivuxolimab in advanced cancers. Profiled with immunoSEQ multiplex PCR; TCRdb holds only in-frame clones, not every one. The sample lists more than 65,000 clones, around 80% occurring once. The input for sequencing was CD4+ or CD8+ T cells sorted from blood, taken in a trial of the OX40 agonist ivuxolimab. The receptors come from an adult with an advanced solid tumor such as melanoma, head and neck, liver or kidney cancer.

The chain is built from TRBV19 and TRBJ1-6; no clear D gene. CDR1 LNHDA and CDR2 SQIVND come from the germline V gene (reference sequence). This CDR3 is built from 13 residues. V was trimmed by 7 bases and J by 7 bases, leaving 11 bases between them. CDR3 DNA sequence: TGTGCCAGTAATGAGGGTGCGAATTCACCCCTCCACTTT. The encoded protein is CASNEGANSPLHF.

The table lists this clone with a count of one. The CDR3 coding sequence is TGCGCCAGCAGCTTGGCGCTAGGCGGCACAGATACGCAGTATTTT. Protein sequence: CASSLALGGTDTQYF. This sequence joins TRBV5-1 and TRBJ2-3; no clear D gene. The germline V and J ends were trimmed by 0 bases and 1 base, with 9 bases remaining between them. The CDR3 spans 15 residues. Germline values: CDR1 SGHRS, CDR2 YFSETQ.

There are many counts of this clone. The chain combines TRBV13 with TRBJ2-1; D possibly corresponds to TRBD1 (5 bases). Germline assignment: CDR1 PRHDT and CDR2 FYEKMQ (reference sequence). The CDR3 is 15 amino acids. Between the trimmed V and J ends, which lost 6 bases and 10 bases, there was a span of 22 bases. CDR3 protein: CASSLPDNPLQEQFF. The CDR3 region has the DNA TGTGCCAGCAGTCTCCCGGACAACCCCCTCCAAGAGCAGTTCTTC.

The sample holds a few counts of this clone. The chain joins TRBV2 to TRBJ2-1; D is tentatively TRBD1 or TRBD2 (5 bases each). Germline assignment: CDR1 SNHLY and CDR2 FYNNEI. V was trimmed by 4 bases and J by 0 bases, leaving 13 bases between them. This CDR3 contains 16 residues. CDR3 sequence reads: CASSGSGRASYNEQFF. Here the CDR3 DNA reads TGTGCCAGCAGTGGCAGCGGCAGGGCCTCCTACAATGAGCAGTTCTTC.

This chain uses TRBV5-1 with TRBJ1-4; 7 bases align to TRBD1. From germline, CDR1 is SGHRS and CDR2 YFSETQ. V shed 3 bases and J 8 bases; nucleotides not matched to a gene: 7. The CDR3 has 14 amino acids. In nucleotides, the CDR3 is TGCGCCAGCAGCTCGGGACAGCCCGGAGAAAAACTGTTTTTT. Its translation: CASSSGQPGEKLFF.

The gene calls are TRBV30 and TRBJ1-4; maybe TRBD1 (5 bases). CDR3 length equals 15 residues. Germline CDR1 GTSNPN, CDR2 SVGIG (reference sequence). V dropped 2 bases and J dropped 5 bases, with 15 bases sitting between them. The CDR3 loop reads CAWSPPGTDNEKLFF. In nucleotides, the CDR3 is TGTGCCTGGAGTCCGCCCGGGACGGACAATGAAAAACTGTTTTTT.

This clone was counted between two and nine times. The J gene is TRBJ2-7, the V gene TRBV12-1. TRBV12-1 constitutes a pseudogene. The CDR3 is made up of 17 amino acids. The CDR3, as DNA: TGTGCCAGCAGCTTTGAGGACCAGGGAGTTTGGAGTTACGAGCAGTACTTC. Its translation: CASSFEDQGVWSYEQYF.

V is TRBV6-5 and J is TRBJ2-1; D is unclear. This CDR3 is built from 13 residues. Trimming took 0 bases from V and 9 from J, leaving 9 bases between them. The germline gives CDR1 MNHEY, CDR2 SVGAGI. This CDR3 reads CASSYSRWGEQFF. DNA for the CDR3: TGTGCCAGCAGTTACTCCCGGTGGGGTGAGCAGTTCTTC.

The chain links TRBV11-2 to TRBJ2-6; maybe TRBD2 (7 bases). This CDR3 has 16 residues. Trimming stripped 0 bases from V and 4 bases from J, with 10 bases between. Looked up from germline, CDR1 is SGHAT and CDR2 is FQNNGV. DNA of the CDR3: TGTGCCAGCAGCTTAGAGGGGGGGCTAGGGGCCAACGTCCTGACTTTC. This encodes CASSLEGGLGANVLTF.

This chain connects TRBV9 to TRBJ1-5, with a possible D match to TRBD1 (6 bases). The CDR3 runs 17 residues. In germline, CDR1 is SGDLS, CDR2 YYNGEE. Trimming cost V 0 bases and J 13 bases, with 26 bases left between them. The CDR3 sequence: CASSVGGGPVEIVSQHF. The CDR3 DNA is TGTGCCAGCAGCGTAGGCGGGGGGCCCGTGGAAATCGTGTCTCAGCATTTT. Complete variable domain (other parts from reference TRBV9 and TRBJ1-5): DSGVTQTPKHLITATGQRVTLRCSPRSGDLSVYWYQQSLDQGLQFLIQYYNGEERAKGNILERFSAQQFPDLHSELNLSSLELGDSALYFCASSVGGGPVEIVSQHFGDGTRLSIL.

The CDR3 region is CASSLGHDEQYF. The CDR3 DNA reads as TGTGCCAGCAGCTTAGGTCATGACGAGCAGTACTTC. This rearrangement joins TRBV11-3 to TRBJ2-7, with D hard to call. There are 12 residues in the CDR3. V was trimmed by 1 base and J by 5 bases, leaving 6 bases between them. Germline V gene lookup returns CDR1 SGHNT and CDR2 YENEEA.